This entry lists 16 T cell receptor beta chains sequenced from one sample in a study of T-cell memory formation after mild COVID-19. TCRdb processed the 5' RACE reads anew with MiXCR; each CDR3 protein has one entry. The table has around 110,000 distinct CDR3 sequences, 9.5% to 15% seen once. Specimen: PBMCs or a T cell subset sorted from them (not recorded which). The receptors here all came from an adult woman who had mild COVID-19 (a few samples of this study predate the infection). Cell type and time point are not known.

The chain carries TRBV13 and TRBJ2-7; the match to TRBD1 covers 10 bases. Germline trimming cut 6 bases from V and 7 bases from J; bases unmatched to any gene: 9. The germline gives CDR1 PRHDT, CDR2 FYEKMQ (reference sequence). This CDR3 spans 14 amino acids. The CDR3 coding sequence is TGTGCCAGCAGTTACGGGACAGGGGAATCGGAGCAGTACTTC. It specifies CASSYGTGESEQYF.

The V gene is TRBV27, the J gene TRBJ2-5, with a possible D match to TRBD1 (5 bases). The CDR3 sequence is 15 residues long. Germline CDR1 and CDR2: MNHEY and SMNVEV (reference sequence). V lost 5 bases, J lost 1 base, and 14 bases lay in between. CDR3 sequence: CASSVMGQVQETQYF. In DNA form, the CDR3 reads TGTGCCAGCAGTGTTATGGGGCAGGTCCAAGAGACCCAGTACTTC.

This clonotype appeared a few times. The rearrangement joins TRBV7-9 to TRBJ2-3; 10 nucleotides match TRBD1. With 1 base clipped from V and 0 bases from J, the junction kept 4 bases outside the gene matches. Germline V gives CDR1 SEHNR, CDR2 FQNEAQ (reference sequence). The CDR3 loop spans 17 amino acids. The CDR3 sequence: CASSLGQGAWSTDTQYF. CDR3 bases: TGTGCCAGCAGCTTAGGACAGGGGGCTTGGAGCACAGATACGCAGTATTTT.

This clonotype was seen more than once but under ten times. The rearrangement joins TRBV2 to TRBJ1-2; 9 nucleotides align to TRBD1. CDR3 length: 12 amino acids. Trimming at V came to 6 bases and at J to 5 bases, leaving 1 base not matched to a gene. CDR1 and CDR2 from the germline V gene are SNHLY and FYNNEI. This chain's CDR3 is CASRGQGYGYTF. In DNA form, the CDR3 reads TGTGCCAGCAGGGGACAGGGTTATGGCTACACCTTC.

Only a few counts were recorded for this clonotype. The chain employs TRBV11-2 and TRBJ2-2, with a weak D call TRBD1 (6 bases). Deletions cut 5 bases from V and 1 base from J, with 17 bases between. The CDR3 consists of 17 residues. Germline V gene data show CDR1 as SGHAT and CDR2 as FQNNGV. Here the CDR3 reads CASSPNADRMNTGELFF. The CDR3 DNA is TGTGCCAGCAGCCCCAATGCGGACAGAATGAACACCGGGGAGCTGTTTTTT.

The chain links TRBV7-8 to TRBJ2-2, with a possible D match to TRBD2 (6 bases). From germline, CDR1 is SGHVS and CDR2 FQNEAQ. The CDR3 has 15 amino acids. V was cut by 2 bases and J by 4 bases, with 11 bases left in between. The CDR3 nucleotides read TGTGCCAGCAGCTTATTGGCGGGACCCACCGGGGAGCTGTTTTTT. Translated: CASSLLAGPTGELFF.

This chain links TRBV19 with TRBJ2-1, with 11 bases fitting TRBD1. This CDR3 contains 15 residues. From germline, CDR1 is LNHDA and CDR2 SQIVND (reference sequence). The V and J ends lost 1 base and 8 bases, in that order; junction bases with no gene match: 4. The CDR3 coding sequence is TGTGCCAGTAGTATAGGGACAGGGGGCATGGATGAGCAGTTCTTC. Translated: CASSIGTGGMDEQFF.

In its sample, this clonotype was seen a few times. This chain connects TRBV29-1 to TRBJ2-1; tentative D call: TRBD1 (6 bases). The V end lost 2 bases, the J end lost 8 bases, and 13 bases lay between the germline ends. The CDR3 totals 13 residues. Germline lookup yields CDR1 SQVTM and CDR2 ANQGSEA. In DNA form, the CDR3 reads TGCAGCGTTGAACCAACAGGGAAAGATGAGCAGTTCTTC. It encodes CSVEPTGKDEQFF.

V and J are TRBV15 and TRBJ2-2; 10 nucleotides agree with TRBD2. From germline, CDR1 is LNHNV and CDR2 YYDKDF (reference sequence). The V and J ends lost 1 base and 2 bases, in that order; junction bases with no gene match: 4. This CDR3 spans 17 amino acids. The CDR3 region is CATSRVGTSVNTGELFF. CDR3 bases: TGTGCCACCAGCAGAGTCGGGACTAGCGTAAACACCGGGGAGCTGTTTTTT.

The chain joins TRBV5-1 to TRBJ2-5; no definite D call. Germline V gene data show CDR1 as SGHRS and CDR2 as YFSETQ. The CDR3 extends over 14 amino acids. Trimming cost V 7 bases and J 5 bases, with 18 bases left between them. In DNA, the CDR3 is TGCGCCAGCGGCCCCGGAAGGCTTGGGGAGACCCAGTACTTC. Encoded protein: CASGPGRLGETQYF.

V gene TRBV5-6 combines with J gene TRBJ2-3; tentatively, D is TRBD1 (5 bases). V shed 2 bases and J shed 2 bases, with 15 bases lying between them. The CDR3 loop spans 16 amino acids. The V gene's germline CDR1 is SGHDT and CDR2 YYEEEE. For the CDR3, the DNA is TGTGCCAGCAGCTTTATGAAAGGGGCGAACACAGATACGCAGTATTTT. Amino acids: CASSFMKGANTDTQYF.

This clonotype turned up a few times. This CDR3 is CASSLILGQGVNEQFF. CDR3 nucleotides: TGTGCCAGCAGCTTAATTTTGGGACAGGGGGTAAATGAGCAGTTCTTC. V gene TRBV11-1 combines with J gene TRBJ2-1; TRBD1 matches 11 bases. The junction had 7 bases not matched to a gene; V was cut back by 2 bases and J by 7 bases. Germline CDR1 SGHAT, CDR2 FQDESV (reference sequence). The CDR3 loop spans 16 amino acids.

This clonotype was seen only a few times. The CDR3 sequence: CASSQENRGNGYTF. The DNA of the CDR3 is TGCGCCAGCAGCCAAGAAAACAGGGGGAATGGCTACACCTTC. The chain has TRBV4-1 and TRBJ1-2; the match to TRBD1 covers 8 bases. Germline CDR1 is MGHRA and CDR2 is YSYEKL. The junction had 3 bases not matched to a gene; V was cut back by 0 bases and J by 6 bases. The CDR3 runs 14 residues.

This clonotype was seen more than once but under ten times. The chain recombines TRBV12-3 or TRBV12-4 with TRBJ2-7; D call uncertain. This CDR3 is built from 13 residues. V was cut by 5 bases and J by 1 base, with 9 bases left in between. The CDR3 is CASSKSSSYEQYF. In nucleotides, the CDR3 is TGTGCCAGCAGTAAAAGTAGTTCCTACGAGCAGTACTTC.

This rearrangement joins TRBV6-4 to TRBJ1-1; 7 bases line up with TRBD1. The CDR3 is 15 residues long. The V gene end was trimmed by 5 bases and the J gene end by 1 base; junction bases not matched to a gene: 7. Looked up from germline, CDR1 is MRHNA and CDR2 is SNTAGT. CDR3 protein: CASSPRGGENTEAFF. Written as DNA, the CDR3 is TGTGCCAGCAGTCCAAGAGGGGGCGAGAACACTGAAGCTTTCTTT.

This clonotype was picked up a small number of times. This chain links TRBV4-1 with TRBJ2-1, with a possible D match to TRBD2 (6 bases). This CDR3 is built from 15 residues. Germline V gene lookup returns CDR1 MGHRA and CDR2 YSYEKL. The V end was cut by 4 bases, the J end by 7 bases, with 17 bases between. As DNA, the CDR3 is TGCGCCAGCAGCCCTTTAGCGGAAGCAAGGAATGAGCAGTTCTTC. This gives the protein CASSPLAEARNEQFF.